The clone carrying this T cell receptor (beta chain) was seen ten or more times. Its antigen remains unidentified. The data originate from a study of regulatory T cells in long-lasting Graves disease. At the level of the study: Antithyroid drugs had been taken under 3 months by newly diagnosed Graves' patients. Study outcomes and limitations: Persistent patients shared more public clonotypes (around 2,500) than newly diagnosed patients (about 1,000). The work looked only at peripheral blood and did not look at thyroid tissue.

Time point noted: newly diagnosed GD, antithyroid drugs for less than 3 months. RNA from PBMCs was the source of the TCR library. TCR beta libraries were built with iRepertoire HTBI primers and Arm-PCR of CDR3 regions. TCRdb redid the calling of the multiplex PCR reads with MiXCR, one entry per CDR3 protein. The sample comprises 400,000 to 550,000 distinct CDR3 sequences, roughly 15% of which are singletons, and approximately 11% rests with the top ten. The same sample was also used in a study of T cells in Graves' hyperthyroidism and ophthalmopathy. That report notes: First-round RT-PCR of the TCR CDR3 relied on the HTBI primer set.

Here the sequenced sample was peripheral blood mononuclear cells (PBMCs), taken at new diagnosis, from a patient treated with antithyroid drugs. The sequence was obtained from a woman in her twenties or thirties with Graves disease.

The CDR3 loop reads CASSLRGRDSNQPQHF. CDR3 in DNA: TGTGCCAGCAGTCTTAGAGGCAGAGATAGCAATCAGCCCCAGCATTTT. The chain carries TRBV6-1 and TRBJ1-5; D not resolved. The germline V gene has CDR1 MNHNS and CDR2 SASEGT. The V gene lost 5 bases and the J gene lost 0 bases, with 14 bases spanning the gap. The CDR3 consists of 16 residues.